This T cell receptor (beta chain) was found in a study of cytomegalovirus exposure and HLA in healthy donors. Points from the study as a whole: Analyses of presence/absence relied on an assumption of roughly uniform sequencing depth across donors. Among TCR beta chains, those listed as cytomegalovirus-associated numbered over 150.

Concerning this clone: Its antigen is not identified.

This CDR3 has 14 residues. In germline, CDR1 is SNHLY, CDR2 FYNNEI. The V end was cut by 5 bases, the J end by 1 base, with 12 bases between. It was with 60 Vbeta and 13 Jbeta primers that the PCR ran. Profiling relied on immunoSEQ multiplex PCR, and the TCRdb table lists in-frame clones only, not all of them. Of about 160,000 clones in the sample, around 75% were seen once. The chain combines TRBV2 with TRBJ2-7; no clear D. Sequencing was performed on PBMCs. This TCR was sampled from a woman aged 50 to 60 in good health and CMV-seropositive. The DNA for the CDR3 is TGTGCCAGCAGTCAATACGTACAGTCCTACGAGCAGTACTTC. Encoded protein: CASSQYVQSYEQYF.